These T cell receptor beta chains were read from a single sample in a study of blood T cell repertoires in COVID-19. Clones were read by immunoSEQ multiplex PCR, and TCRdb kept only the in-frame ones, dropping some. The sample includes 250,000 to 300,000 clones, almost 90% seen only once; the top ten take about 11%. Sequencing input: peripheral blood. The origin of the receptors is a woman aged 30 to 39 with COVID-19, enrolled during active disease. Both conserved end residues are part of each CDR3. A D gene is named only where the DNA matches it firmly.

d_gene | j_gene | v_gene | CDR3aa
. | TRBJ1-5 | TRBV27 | CASSLGTSGQPQHF
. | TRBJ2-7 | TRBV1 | CTSSQNSSSYEQYF
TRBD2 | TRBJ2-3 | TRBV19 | CASSVASGSLPFRTDTQYF
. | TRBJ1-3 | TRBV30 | CAWSPMPGSSGNTIYF
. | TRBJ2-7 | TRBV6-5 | CASTGIHEQYF
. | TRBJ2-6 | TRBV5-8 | CASSSQGSGANVLTF
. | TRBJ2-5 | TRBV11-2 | CASSPFSGPVETQYF
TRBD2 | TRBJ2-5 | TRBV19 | CASSMLAGFETQYF
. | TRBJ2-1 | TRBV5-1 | CASSLSEGGSYNEQFF
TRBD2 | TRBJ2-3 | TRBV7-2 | CASSSRGTSGTDTQYF
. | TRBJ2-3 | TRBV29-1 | CSVSERDITDTQYF
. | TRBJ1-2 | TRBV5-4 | CASSLDPRVDGYTF
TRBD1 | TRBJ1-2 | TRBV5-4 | CASSLPGQGPANYGYTF
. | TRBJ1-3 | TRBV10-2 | CASTPGSSGNTIYF
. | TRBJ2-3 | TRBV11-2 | CASRGAAPQYF
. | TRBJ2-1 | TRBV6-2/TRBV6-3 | CASSFLLGNEQFF
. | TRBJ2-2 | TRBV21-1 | CASSNRGRGTGELFF
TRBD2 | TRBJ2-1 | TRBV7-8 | CASSYPLAGVDEQFF
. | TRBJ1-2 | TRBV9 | CASSVGAGHYGYTF
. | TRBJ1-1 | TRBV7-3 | CASSRLSAAGPNTEAFF
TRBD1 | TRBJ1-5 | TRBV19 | CASSSDRGNQPQHF
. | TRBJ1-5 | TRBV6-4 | CASSTESNQPQHF
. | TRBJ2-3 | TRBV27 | CASSRQDGIVTDTQYF
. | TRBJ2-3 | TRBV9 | CASSVDSGADTQYF
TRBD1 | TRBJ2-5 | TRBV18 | CASSQPQGAETQYF
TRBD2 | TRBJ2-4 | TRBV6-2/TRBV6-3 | CASSYSGLANIQYF
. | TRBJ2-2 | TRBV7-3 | CASSLRGRTGELFF
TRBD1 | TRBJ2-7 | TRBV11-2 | CASSKSGTGYSYEQYF
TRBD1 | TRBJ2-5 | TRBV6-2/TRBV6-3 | CASSQFYRGETQYF
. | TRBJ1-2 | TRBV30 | CAWRGTDYGGYTF
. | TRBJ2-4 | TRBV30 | CAWSLGDRPRNIQYF
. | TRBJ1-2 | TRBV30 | CAWSGGQTSSGYTF
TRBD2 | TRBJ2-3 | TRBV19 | CASSELAGGITDTQYF
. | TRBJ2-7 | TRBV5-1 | CASSPEGPSYEQYF
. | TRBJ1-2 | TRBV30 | CAWSVRSGYGYTF
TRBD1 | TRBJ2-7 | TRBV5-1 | CASSLPDRRYEQYF
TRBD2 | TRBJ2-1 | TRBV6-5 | CASRTSGSYNEQFF